The entry that follows covers one T cell receptor beta chain sequence. Antigen: not known. This entry comes from a study of cytomegalovirus exposure and HLA in healthy donors. Study-wide results and caveats: Some V segments could not be told apart, so they were left out, TRBV6-2 and TRBV6-3 among them. The later analysis indicated that the majority of CMV-associated TCR beta chains appeared HLA-restricted.

PCR used 60 Vbeta primers and 13 Jbeta primers. Produced via immunoSEQ multiplex PCR; TCRdb's table is partial and in-frame only. This table holds some 110,000 clones. The CDR3 has 14 residues. J was trimmed by 4 bases and V by 5 bases; bases with no gene match: 5. Germline V gives CDR1 SGHVS, CDR2 FQNEAQ. The chain joins TRBV7-8 to TRBJ2-3; 8 bases fit TRBD2. This receptor was taken from a man in his forties in good health and CMV-seropositive. Sequenced material: PBMCs. Written as DNA, the CDR3 is TGTGCCAGCAGCCACCCTAGCGGGCCAGATACGCAGTATTTT. Its translation is CASSHPSGPDTQYF.